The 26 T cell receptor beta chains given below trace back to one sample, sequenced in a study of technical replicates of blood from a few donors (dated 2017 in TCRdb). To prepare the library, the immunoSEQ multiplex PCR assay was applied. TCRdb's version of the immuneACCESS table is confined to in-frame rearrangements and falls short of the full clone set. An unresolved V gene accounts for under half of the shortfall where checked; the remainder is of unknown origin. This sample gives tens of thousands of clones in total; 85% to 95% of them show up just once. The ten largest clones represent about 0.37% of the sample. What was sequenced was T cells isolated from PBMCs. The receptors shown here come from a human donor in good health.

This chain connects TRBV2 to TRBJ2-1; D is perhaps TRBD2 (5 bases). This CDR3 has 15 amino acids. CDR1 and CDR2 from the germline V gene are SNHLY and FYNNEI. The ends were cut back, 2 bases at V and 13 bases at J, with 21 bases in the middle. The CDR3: CASSETVLDLEVQFF. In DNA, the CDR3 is TGTGCCAGCAGTGAAACAGTTTTGGACTTGGAGGTCCAGTTCTTC. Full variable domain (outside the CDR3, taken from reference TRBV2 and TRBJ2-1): EPEVTQTPSHQVTQMGQEVILRCVPISNHLYFYWYRQILGQKVEFLVSFYNNEISEKSEIFDDQFSVERPDGSNFTLKIRSTKLEDSAMYFCASSETVLDLEVQFFGPGTRLTVL.

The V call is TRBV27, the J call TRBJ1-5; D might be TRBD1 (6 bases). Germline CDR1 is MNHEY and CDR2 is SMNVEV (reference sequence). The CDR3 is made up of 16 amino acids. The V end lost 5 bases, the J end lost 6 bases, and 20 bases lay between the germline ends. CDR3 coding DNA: TGTGCCAGCAGTGCCCTAAAGGGGGACATTCTTCAGCCCCAGCATTTT. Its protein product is CASSALKGDILQPQHF.

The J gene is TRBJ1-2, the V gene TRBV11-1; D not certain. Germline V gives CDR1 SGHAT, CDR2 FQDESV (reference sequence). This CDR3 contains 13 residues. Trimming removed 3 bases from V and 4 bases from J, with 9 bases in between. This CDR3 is CASSFGGPYGYTF. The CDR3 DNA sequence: TGTGCCAGCAGCTTCGGAGGGCCCTATGGCTACACCTTC.

DNA of the CDR3: TGCAGCGCCTGGGAGGGGGAGAGAGCTTTCTTT. Residues: CSAWEGERAFF. The genes are TRBV29-1 and TRBJ1-1; D is possibly TRBD1 (6 bases). The CDR3 is 11 amino acids. Trimming cost V 7 bases and J 10 bases, with 16 bases left between them. From germline, CDR1 is SQVTM and CDR2 ANQGSEA.

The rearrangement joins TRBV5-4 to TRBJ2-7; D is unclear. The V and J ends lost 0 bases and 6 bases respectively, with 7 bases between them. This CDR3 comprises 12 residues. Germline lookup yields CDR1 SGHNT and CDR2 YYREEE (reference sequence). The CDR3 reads CASSLGGGEQYF. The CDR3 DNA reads TGTGCCAGCAGCTTGGGTGGCGGCGAGCAGTACTTC.

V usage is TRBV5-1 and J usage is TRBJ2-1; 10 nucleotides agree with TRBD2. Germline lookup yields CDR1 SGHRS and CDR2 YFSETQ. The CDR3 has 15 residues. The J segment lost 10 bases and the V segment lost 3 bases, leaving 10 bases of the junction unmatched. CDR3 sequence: CASSSYGLAEGEQFF. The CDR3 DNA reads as TGCGCCAGCAGCTCTTACGGACTAGCGGAAGGAGAGCAGTTCTTC.

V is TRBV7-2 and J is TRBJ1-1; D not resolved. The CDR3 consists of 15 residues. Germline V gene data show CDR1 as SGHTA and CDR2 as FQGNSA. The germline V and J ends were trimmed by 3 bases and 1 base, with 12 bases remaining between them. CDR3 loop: CASSFAGGGNTEAFF. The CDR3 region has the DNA TGTGCCAGCAGCTTCGCGGGAGGAGGGAACACTGAAGCTTTCTTT.

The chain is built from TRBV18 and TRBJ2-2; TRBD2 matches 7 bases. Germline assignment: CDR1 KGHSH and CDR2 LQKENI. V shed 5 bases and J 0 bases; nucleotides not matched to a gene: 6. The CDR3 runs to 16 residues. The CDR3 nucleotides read TGTGCCAGCTCAACTAGCGATTATTCGAACACCGGGGAGCTGTTTTTT. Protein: CASSTSDYSNTGELFF.

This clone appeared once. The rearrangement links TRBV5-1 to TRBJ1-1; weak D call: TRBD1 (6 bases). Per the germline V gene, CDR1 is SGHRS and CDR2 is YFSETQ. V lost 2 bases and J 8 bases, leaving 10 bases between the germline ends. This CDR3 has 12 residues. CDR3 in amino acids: CASSFAGAEAFF. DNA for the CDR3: TGCGCCAGCAGCTTTGCAGGGGCAGAAGCTTTCTTT.

In nucleotides, the CDR3 is TGTGCCAGCAGGGGGGGAGCCTACGAGCAGTACTTC. Translated: CASRGGAYEQYF. This sequence joins TRBV2 and TRBJ2-7; the D gene is possibly TRBD2 (6 bases). CDR1 is SNHLY and CDR2 is FYNNEI in the germline V gene. V lost 6 bases, J lost 2 bases, and 8 bases lay in between. The CDR3 runs 12 residues.

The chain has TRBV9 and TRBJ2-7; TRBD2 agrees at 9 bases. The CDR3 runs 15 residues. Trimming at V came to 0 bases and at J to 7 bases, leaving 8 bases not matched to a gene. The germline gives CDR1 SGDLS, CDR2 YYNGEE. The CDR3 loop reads CASSVGAGGEGEQYF. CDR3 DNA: TGTGCCAGCAGCGTAGGGGCGGGAGGGGAGGGAGAGCAGTACTTC.

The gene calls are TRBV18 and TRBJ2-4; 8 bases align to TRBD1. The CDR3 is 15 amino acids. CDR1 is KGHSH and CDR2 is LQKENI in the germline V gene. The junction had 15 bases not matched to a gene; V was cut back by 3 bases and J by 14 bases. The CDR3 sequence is CASSPRTGQGVIKYF. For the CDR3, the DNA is TGTGCCAGCTCACCTCGTACTGGACAGGGTGTTATTAAGTACTTC.

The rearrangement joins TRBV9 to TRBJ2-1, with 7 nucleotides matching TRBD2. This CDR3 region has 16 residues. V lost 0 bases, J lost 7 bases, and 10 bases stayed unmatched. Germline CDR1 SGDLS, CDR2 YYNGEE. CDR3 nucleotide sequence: TGTGCCAGCAGCGTAGTAGGCGGGAGTATGCATAATGAGCAGTTCTTC. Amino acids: CASSVVGGSMHNEQFF.

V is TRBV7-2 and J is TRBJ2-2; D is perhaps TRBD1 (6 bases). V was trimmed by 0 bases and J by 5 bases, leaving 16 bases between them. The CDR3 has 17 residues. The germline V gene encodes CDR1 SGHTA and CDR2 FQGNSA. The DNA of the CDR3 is TGTGCCAGCAGCTTAGCGGTGGCAGGGGTTGAGACCGGGGAGCTGTTTTTT. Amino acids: CASSLAVAGVETGELFF. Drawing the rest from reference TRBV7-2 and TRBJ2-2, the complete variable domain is GAGVSQSPSNKVTEKGKDVELRCDPISGHTALYWYRQSLGQGLEFLIYFQGNSAPDKSGLPSDRFSAERTGGSVSTLTIQRTQQEDSAVYLCASSLAVAGVETGELFFGEGSRLTVL.

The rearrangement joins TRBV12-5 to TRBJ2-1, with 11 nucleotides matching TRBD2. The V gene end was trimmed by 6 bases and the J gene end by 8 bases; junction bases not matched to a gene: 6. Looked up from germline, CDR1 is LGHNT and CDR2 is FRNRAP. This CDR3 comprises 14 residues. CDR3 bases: TGTGCTAGTGGGGGTACTAGCGGGAGCTATGAGCAGTTCTTC. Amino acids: CASGGTSGSYEQFF. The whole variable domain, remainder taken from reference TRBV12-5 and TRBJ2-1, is DARVTQTPRHKVTEMGQEVTMRCQPILGHNTVFWYRQTMMQGLELLAYFRNRAPLDDSGMPKDRFSAEMPDATLATLKIQPSEPRDSAVYFCASGGTSGSYEQFFGPGTRLTVL.

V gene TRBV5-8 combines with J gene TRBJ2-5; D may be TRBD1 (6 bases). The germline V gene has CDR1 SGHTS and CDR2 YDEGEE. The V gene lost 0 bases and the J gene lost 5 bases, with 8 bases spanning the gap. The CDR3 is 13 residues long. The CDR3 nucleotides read TGTGCCAGCAGCTTGGCAGGGGTGGAGACCCAGTACTTC. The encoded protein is CASSLAGVETQYF.

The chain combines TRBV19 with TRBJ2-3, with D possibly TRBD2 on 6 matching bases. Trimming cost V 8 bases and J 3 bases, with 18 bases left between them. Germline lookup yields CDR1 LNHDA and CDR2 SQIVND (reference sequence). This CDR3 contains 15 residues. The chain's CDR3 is CASSWYGRSTDTQYF. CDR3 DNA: TGTGCCAGTTCCTGGTACGGGAGATCGACAGATACGCAGTATTTT. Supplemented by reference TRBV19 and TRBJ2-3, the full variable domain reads DGGITQSPKYLFRKEGQNVTLSCEQNLNHDAMYWYRQDPGQGLRLIYYSQIVNDFQKGDIAEGYSVSREKKESFPLTVTSAQKNPTAFYLCASSWYGRSTDTQYFGPGTRLTVL.

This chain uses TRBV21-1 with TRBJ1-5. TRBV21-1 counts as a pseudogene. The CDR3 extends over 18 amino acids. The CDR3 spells CASSTLALQNGSNQPQHF. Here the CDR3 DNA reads TGTGCCAGCAGCACCCTAGCCCTACAAAATGGTAGCAATCAGCCCCAGCATTTT.

This CDR3 reads CASSGTRFEGANVLTF. In DNA, the CDR3 is TGTGCCAGCAGTGGTACACGTTTCGAAGGGGCCAACGTCCTGACTTTC. The chain links TRBV14 to TRBJ2-6; D not resolved. Between the trimmed V and J ends, which lost 6 bases and 4 bases, there was a span of 16 bases. The CDR3 length is 16 residues. The germline V gene encodes CDR1 SGHDN and CDR2 FVKESK.

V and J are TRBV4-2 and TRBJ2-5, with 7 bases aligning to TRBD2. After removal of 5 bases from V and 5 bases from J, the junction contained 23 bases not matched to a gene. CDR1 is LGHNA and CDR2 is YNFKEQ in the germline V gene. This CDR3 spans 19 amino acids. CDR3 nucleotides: TGTGCCAGCAGCGAAAATCTTGGGGAGGAGGGAGGGCCGTGGGAGACCCAGTACTTC. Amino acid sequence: CASSENLGEEGGPWETQYF.

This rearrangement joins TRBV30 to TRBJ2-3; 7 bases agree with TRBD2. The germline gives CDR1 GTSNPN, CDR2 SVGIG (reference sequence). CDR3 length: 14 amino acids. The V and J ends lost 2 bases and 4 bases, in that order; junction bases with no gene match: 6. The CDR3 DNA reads TGTGCCTGGAGTCTGGGGGAGGGCCCAGATACGCAGTATTTT. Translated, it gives CAWSLGEGPDTQYF.

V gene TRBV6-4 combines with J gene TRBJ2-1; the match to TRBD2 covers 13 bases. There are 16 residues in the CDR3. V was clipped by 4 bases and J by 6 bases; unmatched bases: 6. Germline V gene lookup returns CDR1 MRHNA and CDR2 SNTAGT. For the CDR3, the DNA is TGTGCCAGCAGTGGACTTGGACTAGCGGGAGCCAATGAGCAGTTCTTC. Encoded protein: CASSGLGLAGANEQFF.

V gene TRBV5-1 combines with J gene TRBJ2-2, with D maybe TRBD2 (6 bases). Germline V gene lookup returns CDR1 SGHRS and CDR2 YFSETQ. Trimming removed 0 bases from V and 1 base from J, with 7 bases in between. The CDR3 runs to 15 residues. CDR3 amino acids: CASSLDGGNTGELFF. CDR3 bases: TGCGCCAGCAGCTTGGACGGGGGGAACACCGGGGAGCTGTTTTTT.

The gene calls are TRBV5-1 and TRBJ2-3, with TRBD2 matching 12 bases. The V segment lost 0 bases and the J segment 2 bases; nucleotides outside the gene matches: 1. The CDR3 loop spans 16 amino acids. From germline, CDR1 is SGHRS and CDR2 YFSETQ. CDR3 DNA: TGCGCCAGCAGCTTGGGGACTAGCGGGAACACAGATACGCAGTATTTT. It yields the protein CASSLGTSGNTDTQYF.

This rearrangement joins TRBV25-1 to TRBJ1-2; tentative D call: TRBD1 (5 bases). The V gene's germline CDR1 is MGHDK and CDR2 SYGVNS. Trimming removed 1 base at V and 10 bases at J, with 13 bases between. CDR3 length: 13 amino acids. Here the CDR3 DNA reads TGTGCCAGCAGTGAATCACAGGAAAATGACTACACCTTC. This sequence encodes CASSESQENDYTF.

CDR3 region: CASSFRGYYEQYF. The DNA of the CDR3 is TGTGCCAGCAGCTTTAGGGGTTACTACGAGCAGTACTTC. This chain uses TRBV5-4 with TRBJ2-7; TRBD1 is a possible D gene (5 bases). Germline CDR1 SGHNT, CDR2 YYREEE (reference sequence). The CDR3 covers 13 residues. The V end lost 2 bases, the J end lost 3 bases, and 9 bases lay between the germline ends.